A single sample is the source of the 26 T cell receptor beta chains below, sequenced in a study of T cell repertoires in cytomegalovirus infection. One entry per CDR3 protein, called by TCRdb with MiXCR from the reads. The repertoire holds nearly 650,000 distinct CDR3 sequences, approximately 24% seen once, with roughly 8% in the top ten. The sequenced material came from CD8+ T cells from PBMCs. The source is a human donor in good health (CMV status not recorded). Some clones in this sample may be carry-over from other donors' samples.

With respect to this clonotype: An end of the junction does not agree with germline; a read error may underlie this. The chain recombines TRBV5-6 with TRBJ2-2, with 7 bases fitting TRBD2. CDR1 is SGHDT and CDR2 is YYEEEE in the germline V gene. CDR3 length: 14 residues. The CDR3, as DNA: TGTGTCAGCACTTACGCGGGGGACACCGGGGAGCTGTTTTTT. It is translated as CVSTYAGDTGELFF.

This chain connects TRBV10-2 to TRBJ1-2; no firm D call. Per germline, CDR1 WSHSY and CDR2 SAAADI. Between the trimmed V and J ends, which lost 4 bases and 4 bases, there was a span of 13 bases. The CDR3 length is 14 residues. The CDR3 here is CASSALDGSYGYTF. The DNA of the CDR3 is TGCGCCAGCAGTGCCCTGGACGGCTCCTATGGCTACACCTTC.

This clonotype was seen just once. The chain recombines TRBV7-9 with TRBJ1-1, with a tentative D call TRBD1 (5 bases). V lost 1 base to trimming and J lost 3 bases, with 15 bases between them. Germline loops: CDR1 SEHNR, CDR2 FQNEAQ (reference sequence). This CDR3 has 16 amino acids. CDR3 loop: CASSLGWQGEDTEAFF. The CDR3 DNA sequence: TGTGCCAGCAGCTTAGGCTGGCAGGGCGAGGACACTGAAGCTTTCTTT.

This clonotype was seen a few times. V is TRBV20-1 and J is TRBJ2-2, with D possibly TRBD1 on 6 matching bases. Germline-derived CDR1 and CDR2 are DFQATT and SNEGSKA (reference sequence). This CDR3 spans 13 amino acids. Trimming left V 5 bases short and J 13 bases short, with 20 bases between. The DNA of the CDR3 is TGCAGTGCTGGGGGCCTGTACACCGGAGGGCTGTTTTTT. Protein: CSAGGLYTGGLFF.

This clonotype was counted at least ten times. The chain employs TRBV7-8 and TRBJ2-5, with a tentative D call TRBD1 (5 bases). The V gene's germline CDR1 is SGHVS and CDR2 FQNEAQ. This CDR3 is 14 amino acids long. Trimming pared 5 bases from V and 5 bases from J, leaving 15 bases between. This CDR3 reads CASSGPRGSETQYF. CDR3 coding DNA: TGTGCCAGCAGCGGACCAAGGGGATCGGAGACCCAGTACTTC.

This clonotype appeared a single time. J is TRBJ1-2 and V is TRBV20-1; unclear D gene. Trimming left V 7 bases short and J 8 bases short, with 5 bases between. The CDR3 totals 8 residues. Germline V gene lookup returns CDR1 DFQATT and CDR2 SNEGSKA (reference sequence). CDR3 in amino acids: CSDRGYTF. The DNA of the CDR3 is TGCAGTGATAGGGGCTACACCTTC.

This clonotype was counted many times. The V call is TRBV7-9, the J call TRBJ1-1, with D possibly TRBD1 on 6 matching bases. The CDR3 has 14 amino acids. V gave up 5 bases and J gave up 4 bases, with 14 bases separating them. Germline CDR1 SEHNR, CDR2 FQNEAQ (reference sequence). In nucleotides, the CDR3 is TGTGCCAGCAGCCTGACCAGGGGTACCACTGAAGCTTTCTTT. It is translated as CASSLTRGTTEAFF.

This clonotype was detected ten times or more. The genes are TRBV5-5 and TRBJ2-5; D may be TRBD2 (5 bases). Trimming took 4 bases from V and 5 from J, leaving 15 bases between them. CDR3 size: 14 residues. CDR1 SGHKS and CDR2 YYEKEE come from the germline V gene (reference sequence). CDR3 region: CASSGPGLEETQYF. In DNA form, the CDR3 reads TGTGCCAGCAGCGGGCCCGGACTCGAGGAGACCCAGTACTTC.

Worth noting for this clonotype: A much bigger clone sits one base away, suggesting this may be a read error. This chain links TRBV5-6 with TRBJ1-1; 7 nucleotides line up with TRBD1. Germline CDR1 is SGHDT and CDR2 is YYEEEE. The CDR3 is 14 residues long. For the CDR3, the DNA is TGTGCCGGCAGCTTGAGACAGGGGAACACTGAAGCTTTCTTT. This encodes CAGSLRQGNTEAFF.

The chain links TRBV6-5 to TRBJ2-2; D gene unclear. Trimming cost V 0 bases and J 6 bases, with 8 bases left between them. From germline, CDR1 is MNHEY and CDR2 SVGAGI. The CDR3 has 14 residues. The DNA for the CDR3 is TGTGCCAGCAGTTACTCGTTAATCCCCGGGGAGCTGTTTTTT. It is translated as CASSYSLIPGELFF.

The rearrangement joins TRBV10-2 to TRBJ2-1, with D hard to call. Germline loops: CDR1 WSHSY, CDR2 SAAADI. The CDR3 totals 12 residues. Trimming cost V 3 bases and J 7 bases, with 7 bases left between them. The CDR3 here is CASSDLGNEQFF. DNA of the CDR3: TGCGCCAGCAGTGACTTGGGGAATGAGCAGTTCTTC.

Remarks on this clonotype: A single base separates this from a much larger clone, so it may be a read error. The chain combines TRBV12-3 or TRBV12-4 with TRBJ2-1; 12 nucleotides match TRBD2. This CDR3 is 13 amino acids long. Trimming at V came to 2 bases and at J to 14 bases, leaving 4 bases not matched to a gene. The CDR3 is CASSLTSGGSKFF. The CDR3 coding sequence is TGTGCCAGCAGTTTAACTAGCGGGGGGTCTAAGTTCTTC.

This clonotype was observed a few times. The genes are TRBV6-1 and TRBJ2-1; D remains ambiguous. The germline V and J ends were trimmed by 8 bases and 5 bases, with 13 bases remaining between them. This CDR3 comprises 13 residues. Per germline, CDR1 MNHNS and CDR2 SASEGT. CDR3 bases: TGTGCCAGCGGCCCCACGACGGACAATGAGCAGTTCTTC. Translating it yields CASGPTTDNEQFF.

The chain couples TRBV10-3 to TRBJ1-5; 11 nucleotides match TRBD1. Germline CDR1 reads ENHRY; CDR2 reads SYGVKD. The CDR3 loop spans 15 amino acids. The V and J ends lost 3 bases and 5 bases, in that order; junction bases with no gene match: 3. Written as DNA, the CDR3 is TGTGCCATCAGTGACTGGACAGGGGGCGATCAGCCCCAGCATTTT. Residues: CAISDWTGGDQPQHF.

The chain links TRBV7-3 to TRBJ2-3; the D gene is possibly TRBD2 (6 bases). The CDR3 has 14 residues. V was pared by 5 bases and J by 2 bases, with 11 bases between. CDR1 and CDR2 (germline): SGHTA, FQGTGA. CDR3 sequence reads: CASSGGSFTDTQYF. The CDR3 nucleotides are TGTGCCAGCAGCGGGGGGTCCTTCACAGATACGCAGTATTTT.

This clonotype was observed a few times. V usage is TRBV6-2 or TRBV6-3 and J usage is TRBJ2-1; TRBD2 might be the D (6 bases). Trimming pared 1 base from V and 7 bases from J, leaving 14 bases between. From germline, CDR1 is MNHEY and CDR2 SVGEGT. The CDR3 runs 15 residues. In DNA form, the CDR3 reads TGTGCCAGCAGTTACTTGGCTCATGGAGGGAATGAGCAGTTCTTC. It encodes CASSYLAHGGNEQFF.

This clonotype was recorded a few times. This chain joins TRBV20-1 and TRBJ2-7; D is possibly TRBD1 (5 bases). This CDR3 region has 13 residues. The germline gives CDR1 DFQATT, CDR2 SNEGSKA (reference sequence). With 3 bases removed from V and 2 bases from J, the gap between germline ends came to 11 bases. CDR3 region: CSASLTVPYEQYF. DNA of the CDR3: TGCAGTGCTAGCTTGACAGTCCCCTACGAGCAGTACTTC.

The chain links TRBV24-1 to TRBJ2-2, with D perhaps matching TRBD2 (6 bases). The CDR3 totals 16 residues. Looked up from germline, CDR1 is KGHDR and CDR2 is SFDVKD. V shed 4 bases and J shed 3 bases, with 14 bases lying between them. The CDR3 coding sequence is TGTGCCACCAGTGACGACCGGGACTTATACACCGGGGAGCTGTTTTTT. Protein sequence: CATSDDRDLYTGELFF.

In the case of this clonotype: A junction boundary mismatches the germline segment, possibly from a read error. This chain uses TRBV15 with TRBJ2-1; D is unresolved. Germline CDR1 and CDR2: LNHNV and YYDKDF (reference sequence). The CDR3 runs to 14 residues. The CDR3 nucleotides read TGTGTCACCAGCCACAATCGTTACTACAATGAGCAGTTCTTC. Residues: CVTSHNRYYNEQFF.

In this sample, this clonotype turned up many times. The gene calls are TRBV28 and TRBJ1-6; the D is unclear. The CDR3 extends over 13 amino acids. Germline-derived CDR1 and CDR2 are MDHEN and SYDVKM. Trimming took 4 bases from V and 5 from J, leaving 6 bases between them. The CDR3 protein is CASSSQNNSPLHF. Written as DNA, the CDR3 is TGTGCCAGCAGTTCCCAGAATAATTCACCCCTCCACTTT.

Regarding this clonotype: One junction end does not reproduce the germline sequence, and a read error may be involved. Here the CDR3 reads CASITLEGRLQFFF. The CDR3 nucleotides are TGTGCCAGCATCACCCTTGAGGGACGGCTCCAGTTTTTTTTT. The chain recombines TRBV28 with TRBJ2-3; D might be TRBD1 or TRBD2, each matching 5 bases. The germline CDR1 and CDR2 sequences are MDHEN and SYDVKM. This CDR3 contains 14 residues.

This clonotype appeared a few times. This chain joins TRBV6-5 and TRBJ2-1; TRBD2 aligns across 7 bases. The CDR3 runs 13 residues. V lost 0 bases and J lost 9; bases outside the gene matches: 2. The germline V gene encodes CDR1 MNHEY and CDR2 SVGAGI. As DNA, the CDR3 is TGTGCCAGCAGTTACTCAGGGAGGGGTGAGCAGTTCTTC. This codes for CASSYSGRGEQFF.

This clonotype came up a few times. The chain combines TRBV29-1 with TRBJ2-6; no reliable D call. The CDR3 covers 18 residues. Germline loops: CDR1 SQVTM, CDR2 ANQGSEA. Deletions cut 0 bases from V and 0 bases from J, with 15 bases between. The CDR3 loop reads CSVEDRKETASGANVLTF. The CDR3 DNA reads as TGCAGCGTTGAAGATCGAAAGGAAACAGCCTCTGGGGCCAACGTCCTGACTTTC.

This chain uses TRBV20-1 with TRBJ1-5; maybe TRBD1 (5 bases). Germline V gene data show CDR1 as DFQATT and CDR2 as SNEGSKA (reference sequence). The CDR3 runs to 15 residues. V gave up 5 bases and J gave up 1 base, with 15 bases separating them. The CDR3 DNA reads TGCAGTGCTCTGAGAACGGGACGGAGCAATCAGCCCCAGCATTTT. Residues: CSALRTGRSNQPQHF.

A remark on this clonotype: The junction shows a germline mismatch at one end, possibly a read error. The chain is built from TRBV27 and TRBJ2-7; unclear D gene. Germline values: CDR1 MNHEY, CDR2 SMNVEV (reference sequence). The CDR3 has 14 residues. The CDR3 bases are TGTGTCAGCAGTTTATCGAGGAGATCCTACGAGCAGTACTTC. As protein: CVSSLSRRSYEQYF.

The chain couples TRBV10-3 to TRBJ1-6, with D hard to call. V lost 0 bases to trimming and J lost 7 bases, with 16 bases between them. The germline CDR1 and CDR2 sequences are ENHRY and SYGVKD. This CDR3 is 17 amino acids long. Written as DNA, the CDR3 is TGTGCCATCAGTGAGTCGACTCCACAGCGACCGAATTCACCCCTCCACTTT. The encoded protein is CAISESTPQRPNSPLHF.